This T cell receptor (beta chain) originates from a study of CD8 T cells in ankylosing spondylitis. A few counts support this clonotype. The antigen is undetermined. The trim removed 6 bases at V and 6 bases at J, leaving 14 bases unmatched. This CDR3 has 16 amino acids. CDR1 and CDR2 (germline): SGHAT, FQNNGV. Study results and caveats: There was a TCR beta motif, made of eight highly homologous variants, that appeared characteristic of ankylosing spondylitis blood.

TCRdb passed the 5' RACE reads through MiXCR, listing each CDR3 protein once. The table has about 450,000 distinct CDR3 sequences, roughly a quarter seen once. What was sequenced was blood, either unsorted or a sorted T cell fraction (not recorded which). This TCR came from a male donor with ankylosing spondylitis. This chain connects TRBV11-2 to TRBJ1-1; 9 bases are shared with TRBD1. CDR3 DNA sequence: TGTGCCAGCAGTCTAGATTACGGGACAGGGTTCTCTGAAGCTTTCTTT. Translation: CASSLDYGTGFSEAFF.